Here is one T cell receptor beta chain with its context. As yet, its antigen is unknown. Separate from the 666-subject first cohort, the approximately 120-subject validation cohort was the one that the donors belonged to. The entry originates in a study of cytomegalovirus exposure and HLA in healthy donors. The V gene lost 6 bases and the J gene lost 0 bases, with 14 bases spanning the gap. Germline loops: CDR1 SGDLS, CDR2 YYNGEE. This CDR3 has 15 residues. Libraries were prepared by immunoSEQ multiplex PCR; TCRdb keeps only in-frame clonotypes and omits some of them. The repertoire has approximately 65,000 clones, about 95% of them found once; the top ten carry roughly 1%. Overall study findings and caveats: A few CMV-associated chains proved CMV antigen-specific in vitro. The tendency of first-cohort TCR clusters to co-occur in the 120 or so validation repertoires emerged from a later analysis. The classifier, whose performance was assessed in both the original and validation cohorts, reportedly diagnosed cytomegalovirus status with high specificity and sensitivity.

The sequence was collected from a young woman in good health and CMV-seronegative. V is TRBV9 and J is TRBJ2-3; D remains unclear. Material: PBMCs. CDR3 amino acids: CASTPIYPSTDTQYF. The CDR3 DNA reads TGTGCCAGCACCCCGATCTACCCAAGCACAGATACGCAGTATTTT. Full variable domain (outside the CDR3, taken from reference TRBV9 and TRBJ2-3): DSGVTQTPKHLITATGQRVTLRCSPRSGDLSVYWYQQSLDQGLQFLIQYYNGEERAKGNILERFSAQQFPDLHSELNLSSLELGDSALYFCASTPIYPSTDTQYFGPGTRLTVL.